The 22 T cell receptor beta chains presented below share a single source sample, sequenced in a study of Ad26.COV2.S vaccination and SARS-CoV-2 variants. The assay was immunoSEQ multiplex PCR, and TCRdb's table has in-frame clones only and misses some. This table holds over 300,000 clones, about four fifths found once. The treatment here: roughly 20 received Ad26.COV2.S at low or high dose, single or two shots; about 5 received placebo; per-sample allocation not given. Sampling was done on day 63 after the first vaccine or placebo injection. Sequenced here: peripheral blood, sampled in a trial of Ad26.COV2.S vaccine versus placebo. These receptors were taken from a person aged 18 to 59 who received the Ad26.COV2.S COVID-19 vaccine or a placebo.

J is TRBJ2-1 and V is TRBV5-1; D uncertain. Germline CDR1 reads SGHRS; CDR2 reads YFSETQ. The CDR3 is made up of 14 amino acids. The germline V and J ends were trimmed by 0 bases and 6 bases, with 10 bases remaining between them. CDR3 in amino acids: CASSLGPPSNEQFF. The CDR3 region has the DNA TGCGCCAGCAGCTTGGGTCCCCCTAGCAATGAGCAGTTCTTC.

The rearrangement uses TRBV6-2 or TRBV6-3 and TRBJ2-2; 12 bases fit TRBD2. Per the germline V gene, CDR1 is MNHEY and CDR2 is SVGEGT. With 4 bases clipped from V and 6 bases from J, the junction kept 3 bases outside the gene matches. The CDR3 covers 15 residues. The CDR3 spells CASSFRLAGAGELFF. CDR3 sequence (DNA): TGTGCCAGCAGTTTCCGACTAGCGGGGGCCGGGGAGCTGTTTTTT.

The CDR3 DNA reads TGCAGTGCTAGTATTCCTAGCGGGAGGGGAACTAGCACAGATACGCAGTATTTT. Translating it yields CSASIPSGRGTSTDTQYF. This sequence joins TRBV20-1 and TRBJ2-3; 12 bases are shared with TRBD2. This CDR3 is 18 amino acids long. Germline V gene sequence: CDR1 DFQATT, CDR2 SNEGSKA (reference sequence). V was clipped by 3 bases and J by 0 bases; unmatched bases: 10.

This chain links TRBV4-2 with TRBJ1-1; the D is unclear. The CDR3 loop spans 16 amino acids. The germline V gene has CDR1 LGHNA and CDR2 YNFKEQ. With 1 base removed from V and 1 base from J, the gap between germline ends came to 13 bases. For the CDR3, the DNA is TGTGCCAGCAGCCAAGGTGGTACAGAAAGGAACACTGAAGCTTTCTTT. Amino acid sequence: CASSQGGTERNTEAFF.

This clone was counted only a few times. The chain combines TRBV6-1 with TRBJ1-5; D not certain. Germline V CDR1 and CDR2: MNHNS, SASEGT. Trimming stripped 2 bases from V and 1 base from J, with 12 bases between. The CDR3 spans 16 residues. The CDR3 DNA sequence: TGTGCCAGCAGTGAAAGAAACATGGGAAGCAATCAGCCCCAGCATTTT. Amino acid sequence: CASSERNMGSNQPQHF.

The chain uses TRBV9 and TRBJ2-1; the D gene could be TRBD1 or TRBD2 (5 bases each). CDR1 is SGDLS, CDR2 YYNGEE, per germline. This CDR3 contains 15 residues. With 4 bases removed from V and 4 bases from J, the gap between germline ends came to 15 bases. The CDR3 sequence is CASSTEGRDYNEQFF. The CDR3 DNA reads as TGTGCCAGCAGCACCGAGGGCAGGGATTACAATGAGCAGTTCTTC.

The chain is built from TRBV6-2 or TRBV6-3 and TRBJ1-4, with D unresolved. The CDR3 length is 16 residues. Trimming stripped 2 bases from V and 5 bases from J, with 15 bases between. Germline lookup yields CDR1 MNHEY and CDR2 SVGEGT. DNA for the CDR3: TGTGCCAGCAGTTACGACACCCCGGCCAGCAATGAAAAACTGTTTTTT. Residues: CASSYDTPASNEKLFF.

This chain uses TRBV5-5 with TRBJ2-3, with D unresolved. This CDR3 is 13 amino acids long. The germline V gene encodes CDR1 SGHKS and CDR2 YYEKEE (reference sequence). The V gene lost 3 bases and the J gene lost 11 bases, with 16 bases spanning the gap. The DNA for the CDR3 is TGTGCCAGCAGCTGGACCCACGAAGTGGTGCAGTATTTT. This encodes CASSWTHEVVQYF. Full variable domain (rest looked up from reference TRBV5-5 and TRBJ2-3): DAGVTQSPTHLIKTRGQQVTLRCSPISGHKSVSWYQQVLGQGPQFIFQYYEKEERGRGNFPDRFSARQFPNYSSELNVNALLLGDSALYLCASSWTHEVVQYFGPGTRLTVL.

J is TRBJ1-4 and V is TRBV5-1; D is possibly TRBD1 (5 bases). Trimming stripped 4 bases from V and 8 bases from J, with 15 bases between. The V gene's germline CDR1 is SGHRS and CDR2 YFSETQ. There are 14 residues in the CDR3. As DNA, the CDR3 is TGCGCCAGCAGCCGTACATGGGGGGAGGAAAAACTGTTTTTT. Its protein product is CASSRTWGEEKLFF.

This chain uses TRBV5-1 with TRBJ2-5; no reliable D call. Deletions cut 7 bases from V and 4 bases from J, with 14 bases between. The CDR3 has 13 residues. The germline V gene encodes CDR1 SGHRS and CDR2 YFSETQ. CDR3 sequence reads: CASRPAASETQYF. The DNA of the CDR3 is TGCGCCAGCCGACCCGCGGCTTCAGAGACCCAGTACTTC.

The gene calls are TRBV6-5 and TRBJ1-5; possibly TRBD1 for D (5 bases). CDR1 and CDR2 (germline): MNHEY, SVGAGI. CDR3 length: 13 amino acids. V gave up 0 bases and J gave up 7 bases, with 7 bases separating them. The DNA for the CDR3 is TGTGCCAGCAGTTACTCCGGGGCCCAGCCCCAGCATTTT. Amino acid sequence: CASSYSGAQPQHF.

The V and J genes are TRBV6-5 and TRBJ1-3; D is perhaps TRBD1 (6 bases). The CDR3 is 13 amino acids. Trimming stripped 3 bases from V and 4 bases from J, with 7 bases between. Germline V gives CDR1 MNHEY, CDR2 SVGAGI. CDR3 sequence: CASSYDRGNTIYF. The CDR3 nucleotides are TGTGCCAGCAGTTATGACAGGGGAAACACCATATATTTT.

The chain couples TRBV5-4 to TRBJ2-2; TRBD1 matches 10 bases. The V gene's germline CDR1 is SGHNT and CDR2 YYREEE (reference sequence). This CDR3 is built from 16 residues. Losses at the gene ends were 1 base for V and 7 bases for J; bases not matched to a gene: 7. For the CDR3, the DNA is TGTGCCAGCAGCTTGTTGCGACAGGGGGCAGTCGGGGAGCTGTTTTTT. Encoded protein: CASSLLRQGAVGELFF.

The CDR3 nucleotides read TGTGCCAGCAGTTACTCGGGTGGGGCAGGAGAAAAACTGTTTTTT. The encoded protein is CASSYSGGAGEKLFF. The chain carries TRBV6-5 and TRBJ1-4, with a tentative D call TRBD1 (5 bases). V was trimmed by 0 bases and J by 8 bases, leaving 13 bases between them. The CDR3 is 15 residues long. Germline V lookup: CDR1 MNHEY, CDR2 SVGAGI.

This chain connects TRBV11-2 to TRBJ1-3, with D unresolved. From germline, CDR1 is SGHAT and CDR2 FQNNGV. Trimming cost V 1 base and J 0 bases, with 7 bases left between them. The CDR3 loop spans 15 amino acids. The CDR3 sequence is CASSLVRVSGNTIYF. The DNA for the CDR3 is TGTGCCAGCAGCTTAGTAAGGGTCTCTGGAAACACCATATATTTT.

This chain joins TRBV5-6 and TRBJ1-6, with TRBD1 as a possible D gene (6 bases). Germline values: CDR1 SGHDT, CDR2 YYEEEE. V lost 0 bases and J lost 6, with 13 bases in between. The CDR3 runs to 16 residues. Here the CDR3 reads CASSLATAGANSPLHF. The CDR3 DNA reads TGTGCCAGCAGCTTGGCAACAGCAGGGGCTAATTCACCCCTCCACTTT. Based on the CDR3 plus reference TRBV5-6 and TRBJ1-6, the full variable domain is DAGVTQSPTHLIKTRGQQVTLRCSPKSGHDTVSWYQQALGQGPQFIFQYYEEEERQRGNFPDRFSGHQFPNYSSELNVNALLLGDSALYLCASSLATAGANSPLHFGNGTRLTVT.

This chain uses TRBV5-1 with TRBJ1-6, with D possibly being TRBD1 (6 bases). V lost 4 bases and J lost 6, with 14 bases in between. CDR1 and CDR2 (germline): SGHRS, YFSETQ. The CDR3 runs 15 residues. For the CDR3, the DNA is TGCGCCAGCAGCCCCGAGGGGGGGACTAATTCACCCCTCCACTTT. It is translated as CASSPEGGTNSPLHF.

This clone was seen a handful of times. The chain is built from TRBV6-5 and TRBJ2-7; D not resolved. CDR3 size: 14 residues. Trimming shortened V by 0 bases and J by 3 bases, and 9 bases separated the two germline ends. The germline CDR1 and CDR2 sequences are MNHEY and SVGAGI. CDR3 region: CASSYSGRNYEQYF. In nucleotides, the CDR3 is TGTGCCAGCAGTTACTCGGGCCGGAACTACGAGCAGTACTTC.

This clone was counted once. The J gene is TRBJ1-4, the V gene TRBV4-3; D possibly corresponds to TRBD1 (6 bases). CDR1 LGHNA and CDR2 YSLEER come from the germline V gene. This CDR3 comprises 15 residues. V lost 6 bases and J lost 3, with 14 bases in between. The CDR3, as DNA: TGCGCCAGCAGGATACGGGACATTGCTAATGAAAAACTGTTTTTT. The encoded protein is CASRIRDIANEKLFF.

This clone is a singleton in its sample. V is TRBV5-4 and J is TRBJ2-7, with D unresolved. This CDR3 region has 12 residues. Germline-derived CDR1 and CDR2 are SGHNT and YYREEE (reference sequence). V was clipped by 4 bases and J by 2 bases, with 7 bases between them. In nucleotides, the CDR3 is TGTGCCAGCAGCCGGAATGCCTACGAGCAGTACTTC. Protein product: CASSRNAYEQYF.

This clone turned up a few times. This chain connects TRBV19 to TRBJ2-7; 9 bases are a match to TRBD2. The V gene's germline CDR1 is LNHDA and CDR2 SQIVND (reference sequence). The V and J ends lost 6 bases and 2 bases, in that order; junction bases with no gene match: 8. The length of the CDR3 is 15 residues. Here the CDR3 reads CASRSASGATYEQYF. Written as DNA, the CDR3 is TGTGCCAGTAGATCTGCTAGCGGGGCGACCTACGAGCAGTACTTC.

V is TRBV11-2 and J is TRBJ2-7, with no clear D. Trimming pared 5 bases from V and 2 bases from J, leaving 16 bases between. The CDR3 contains 15 residues. Germline V lookup: CDR1 SGHAT, CDR2 FQNNGV. In DNA, the CDR3 is TGTGCCAGCAGCCCCGTAGGAGCGCCGACCTACGAGCAGTACTTC. This sequence encodes CASSPVGAPTYEQYF. Full variable domain (remainder filled in from reference TRBV11-2 and TRBJ2-7): EAGVAQSPRYKIIEKRQSVAFWCNPISGHATLYWYQQILGQGPKLLIQFQNNGVVDDSQLPKDRFSAERLKGVDSTLKIQPAKLEDSAVYLCASSPVGAPTYEQYFGPGTRLTVT.